What follows are 17 T cell receptor beta chains derived from one specimen sequenced in a study of CD8+ T cells in alopecia areata. RNA extraction and reverse transcription yielded cDNA as sequencing template. The data were produced by immunoSEQ multiplex PCR, yet TCRdb's version contains in-frame clones alone and is incomplete. The sample has approximately 200,000 clones, approximately 56% seen once. Stated treatment: oral pan-JAK inhibitor, 5-10 mg twice daily. The input for sequencing was CD4+ T cells sorted from blood, taken at week 4, from a patient treated with tofacitinib. The receptors here all came from a human donor with alopecia areata.

The chain couples TRBV19 to TRBJ2-1, with TRBD2 matching over 9 bases. The CDR3 is 14 amino acids. V was clipped by 5 bases and J by 8 bases; unmatched bases: 7. CDR1 is LNHDA, CDR2 SQIVND, per germline (reference sequence). The chain's CDR3 is CASSPGTSFYEQFF. CDR3 sequence (DNA): TGTGCCAGTAGTCCCGGGACTAGCTTCTATGAGCAGTTCTTC.

This chain links TRBV28 with TRBJ1-2, with TRBD1 matching 11 bases. The CDR3 covers 15 residues. Germline CDR1 MDHEN, CDR2 SYDVKM. Germline trimming cut 5 bases from V and 2 bases from J; bases unmatched to any gene: 4. The DNA for the CDR3 is TGTGCCAGCAGTCCGAGGGACAGGGGGAACTATGGCTACACCTTC. This codes for CASSPRDRGNYGYTF.

V usage is TRBV29-1 and J usage is TRBJ2-5, with TRBD2 matching over 10 bases. Trimming removed 4 bases from V and 1 base from J; junction bases left unmatched: 0. Germline V gives CDR1 SQVTM, CDR2 ANQGSEA. This CDR3 has 13 amino acids. The CDR3 protein is CSVASGSQETQYF. The CDR3 DNA reads as TGCAGCGTTGCTAGCGGGAGCCAAGAGACCCAGTACTTC.

V gene TRBV5-1 combines with J gene TRBJ2-3; 9 bases fit TRBD2. Germline trimming cut 4 bases from V and 4 bases from J; bases unmatched to any gene: 7. Per germline, CDR1 SGHRS and CDR2 YFSETQ. The CDR3 spans 15 residues. Here the CDR3 DNA reads TGCGCCAGCAGCCCATTAGCGGGAGCGCCAGATACGCAGTATTTT. Amino acids: CASSPLAGAPDTQYF.

This clone was seen just once. The chain uses TRBV30 and TRBJ1-5; possible D gene TRBD1, 5 bases. V shed 1 base and J shed 6 bases, with 10 bases lying between them. This CDR3 contains 13 residues. CDR1 and CDR2 from the germline V gene are GTSNPN and SVGIG (reference sequence). CDR3 residues: CAWSGQGTQPQHF. As DNA, the CDR3 is TGTGCCTGGAGTGGTCAGGGTACTCAGCCCCAGCATTTT.

The chain combines TRBV29-1 with TRBJ2-3, with D unresolved. V gave up 2 bases and J gave up 6 bases, with 9 bases separating them. The CDR3 totals 12 residues. Germline-derived CDR1 and CDR2 are SQVTM and ANQGSEA. The CDR3 reads CSVEPEWDTQYF. Written as DNA, the CDR3 is TGCAGCGTTGAACCGGAATGGGATACGCAGTATTTT.

The chain couples TRBV29-1 to TRBJ1-1; D is ambiguous. This CDR3 is built from 13 residues. The V gene's germline CDR1 is SQVTM and CDR2 ANQGSEA. V lost 4 bases and J lost 1, with 10 bases in between. CDR3 amino acids: CSVGGPSNTEAFF. In DNA, the CDR3 is TGCAGCGTTGGCGGACCCTCGAACACTGAAGCTTTCTTT.

A remark on this clone: Other DNA sequences from this sample encode an identical CDR3 as well. V is TRBV5-1 and J is TRBJ2-5; 10 bases are shared with TRBD2. With V trimmed by 0 bases and J by 4 bases, 0 bases remained unmatched. Per germline, CDR1 SGHRS and CDR2 YFSETQ. The CDR3 consists of 14 residues. CDR3 amino acids: CASSLASGRETQYF. For the CDR3, the DNA is TGCGCCAGCAGCTTGGCTAGCGGGAGAGAGACCCAGTACTTC.

The chain couples TRBV30 to TRBJ2-7, with a possible D match to TRBD2 (6 bases). Trimming shortened V by 8 bases and J by 0 bases, and 17 bases separated the two germline ends. The CDR3 extends over 14 amino acids. Germline CDR1 GTSNPN, CDR2 SVGIG (reference sequence). The CDR3 DNA is TGTGCCCGGACTTCCGGGGGAAGCTCCTACGAGCAGTACTTC. Protein sequence: CARTSGGSSYEQYF.

The J gene is TRBJ1-2, the V gene TRBV9, with D uncertain. The ends were cut back, 3 bases at V and 4 bases at J, with 7 bases in the middle. The germline gives CDR1 SGDLS, CDR2 YYNGEE. The CDR3 is 12 residues long. The CDR3 reads CASSAHSYGYTF. The CDR3 coding sequence is TGTGCCAGCAGCGCCCACAGCTATGGCTACACCTTC.

The chain has TRBV2 and TRBJ2-7, with TRBD2 as a possible D gene (6 bases). Per the germline V gene, CDR1 is SNHLY and CDR2 is FYNNEI. CDR3 length: 13 amino acids. With 8 bases removed from V and 0 bases from J, the gap between germline ends came to 11 bases. DNA for the CDR3: TGTGCCAGCTGGACGACTAGCTCCTACGAGCAGTACTTC. Translated, it gives CASWTTSSYEQYF.

This clone was found a few times. V is TRBV29-1 and J is TRBJ1-1; D possibly corresponds to TRBD1 (6 bases). The CDR3 extends over 14 amino acids. The ends were cut back, 4 bases at V and 0 bases at J, with 12 bases in the middle. Germline lookup yields CDR1 SQVTM and CDR2 ANQGSEA. This CDR3 reads CSVGQVRMNTEAFF. The CDR3 bases are TGCAGCGTTGGACAGGTCCGCATGAACACTGAAGCTTTCTTT. The entire variable domain, with the rest obtained from reference TRBV29-1 and TRBJ1-1, is as follows: SAVISQKPSRDICQRGTSLTIQCQVDSQVTMMFWYRQQPGQSLTLIATANQGSEATYESGFVIDKFPISRPNLTFSTLTVSNMSPEDSSIYLCSVGQVRMNTEAFFGQGTRLTVV.

The genes are TRBV29-1 and TRBJ2-2; 12 nucleotides line up with TRBD2. CDR1 is SQVTM and CDR2 is ANQGSEA in the germline V gene. V was clipped by 5 bases and J by 1 base; unmatched bases: 5. The CDR3 length is 16 residues. CDR3 coding DNA: TGCAGCGTTACGACTAGCGGGAGCTTGAACACCGGGGAGCTGTTTTTT. The encoded protein is CSVTTSGSLNTGELFF.

The CDR3 sequence: CASSYTGLAGADEQYF. The CDR3 DNA is TGCGCCAGCAGCTACACAGGACTAGCGGGAGCGGACGAGCAGTACTTC. The J gene is TRBJ2-7, the V gene TRBV5-1, with TRBD2 matching over 13 bases. V dropped 3 bases and J dropped 5; count of bases not matched to a gene: 8. The CDR3 length is 16 residues. Germline lookup yields CDR1 SGHRS and CDR2 YFSETQ.

The chain uses TRBV29-1 and TRBJ2-7; 7 positions agree with TRBD1. The V and J ends lost 4 bases and 3 bases, in that order; junction bases with no gene match: 3. CDR3 size: 12 residues. CDR1 and CDR2 from the germline V gene are SQVTM and ANQGSEA. The CDR3 loop is CSVGQGDYEQYF. DNA for the CDR3: TGCAGCGTTGGCCAGGGGGACTACGAGCAGTACTTC.

In nucleotides, the CDR3 is TGTGCCAGCTCACCACTCGTATCCTACGAGCAGTACTTC. Translated: CASSPLVSYEQYF. The gene calls are TRBV18 and TRBJ2-7, with D unresolved. V was cut by 1 base and J by 1 base, with 5 bases left in between. Germline CDR1 reads KGHSH; CDR2 reads LQKENI. This CDR3 has 13 residues.

This clone was detected only a few times. The chain recombines TRBV2 with TRBJ1-5; D not certain. With 4 bases removed from V and 4 bases from J, the gap between germline ends came to 11 bases. The CDR3 runs to 14 residues. The germline gives CDR1 SNHLY, CDR2 FYNNEI. The chain's CDR3 is CASSVGPQNQPQHF. The DNA for the CDR3 is TGTGCCAGCAGTGTTGGACCCCAAAATCAGCCCCAGCATTTT.